The 25 T cell receptor beta chains presented below share a single source sample, sequenced in a study of blood T cell repertoires in COVID-19. Produced via immunoSEQ multiplex PCR; TCRdb's table is partial and in-frame only. This sample yields a few hundred thousand clones, of which roughly 89% are seen a single time; approximately 3% belongs to the top ten. Sequencing used peripheral blood. The source is a woman aged 25 to 39 with active or convalescent COVID-19.

This chain uses TRBV2 with TRBJ1-1, with 7 bases aligning to TRBD1. V dropped 6 bases and J dropped 3; count of bases not matched to a gene: 7. CDR1 is SNHLY and CDR2 is FYNNEI in the germline V gene. The CDR3 contains 14 residues. The DNA for the CDR3 is TGTGCCAGCAGCGGTCGGACAGGAGACACTGAAGCTTTCTTT. Translating gives CASSGRTGDTEAFF.

This chain joins TRBV11-2 and TRBJ2-7, with D possibly TRBD1 on 5 matching bases. From germline, CDR1 is SGHAT and CDR2 FQNNGV. This CDR3 spans 16 amino acids. Trimming took off 3 bases at V and 0 bases at J, with 15 bases between the two ends. CDR3 sequence (DNA): TGTGCCAGCAGCTTCCGTGACAGTGGTAGCTCCTACGAGCAGTACTTC. Translating gives CASSFRDSGSSYEQYF.

Here the CDR3 DNA reads TGTGCCAGTAGTATAGACGGGGGACTAGCTGGGTTGGGGACCCAGTACTTC. Amino acid sequence: CASSIDGGLAGLGTQYF. The chain uses TRBV19 and TRBJ2-5, with 9 bases identical to TRBD2. V shed 0 bases and J 7 bases; nucleotides not matched to a gene: 12. Germline-derived CDR1 and CDR2 are LNHDA and SQIVND (reference sequence). There are 17 residues in the CDR3.

The table lists this clone with a few counts. Different DNA sequences within this sample yield the same CDR3. This chain links TRBV28 with TRBJ1-5; no firm D call. Trimming pared 6 bases from V and 0 bases from J, leaving 12 bases between. The CDR3 has 15 residues. From germline, CDR1 is MDHEN and CDR2 SYDVKM. The CDR3 DNA reads TGTGCCAGCAGCCCCGGCGGGTATAGCAATCAGCCCCAGCATTTT. Its protein product is CASSPGGYSNQPQHF.

The CDR3 DNA reads TGTGCCTGGAGTGGACTTAACTATGGCTACACCTTC. Translation: CAWSGLNYGYTF. The J gene is TRBJ1-2, the V gene TRBV30; D is unclear. Germline CDR1 is GTSNPN and CDR2 is SVGIG (reference sequence). This CDR3 has 12 residues. Trimming took off 1 base at V and 1 base at J, with 4 bases between the two ends.

V is TRBV13 and J is TRBJ1-1; the D is unclear. The germline gives CDR1 PRHDT, CDR2 FYEKMQ (reference sequence). V was shortened by 7 bases and J by 0 bases, with 12 bases between the two germline ends. The CDR3 consists of 14 residues. In DNA, the CDR3 is TGTGCCAGCACCTGGGCAGACCTGAACACTGAAGCTTTCTTT. It specifies CASTWADLNTEAFF.

The CDR3 DNA reads TGTGCCAGCAGCCCCTGGGCCCGCTCTGGAAACACCATATATTTT. This codes for CASSPWARSGNTIYF. The rearrangement joins TRBV9 to TRBJ1-3; D unresolved. Trimming took 4 bases from V and 0 from J, leaving 11 bases between them. The CDR3 consists of 15 residues. The germline V gene has CDR1 SGDLS and CDR2 YYNGEE. Using reference TRBV9 and TRBJ1-3 for the parts outside the CDR3, the full variable domain is DSGVTQTPKHLITATGQRVTLRCSPRSGDLSVYWYQQSLDQGLQFLIQYYNGEERAKGNILERFSAQQFPDLHSELNLSSLELGDSALYFCASSPWARSGNTIYFGEGSWLTVV.

This chain connects TRBV14 to TRBJ1-2, with TRBD1 identical over 9 bases. J gave up 3 bases and V 6 bases, and 5 bases lay outside the gene matches. CDR1 is SGHDN and CDR2 is FVKESK in the germline V gene. There are 14 residues in the CDR3. The CDR3: CASSSGTGHYGYTF. The DNA for the CDR3 is TGTGCCAGCAGTTCCGGGACAGGGCACTATGGCTACACCTTC.

The chain employs TRBV7-2 and TRBJ1-2, with 7 bases that match TRBD1. This CDR3 has 13 residues. With 2 bases clipped from V and 8 bases from J, the junction kept 5 bases outside the gene matches. Germline CDR1 and CDR2: SGHTA and FQGNSA. The CDR3, as DNA: TGTGCCAGCAGCTTAACAGGGGATCTGGGCTACACCTTC. Protein sequence: CASSLTGDLGYTF.

The V call is TRBV21-1, the J call TRBJ1-3; TRBD1 reflects the table's D call only, with no check against the DNA. TRBV21-1 is assigned pseudogene status. The CDR3 is 19 amino acids. The CDR3 here is CASSISGQGTAYSGNTIYF. In nucleotides, the CDR3 is TGTGCCAGCAGCATCTCGGGACAGGGGACTGCCTACTCTGGAAACACCATATATTTT.

This clone was picked up one time. V usage is TRBV18 and J usage is TRBJ1-3; TRBD1 matches 8 bases. The ends lost 4 bases at V and 3 bases at J; junction bases unmatched: 5. Germline values: CDR1 KGHSH, CDR2 LQKENI. The CDR3 has 15 amino acids. In DNA, the CDR3 is TGTGCCAGCTCACGAGAAGGACAGGGTGGAAACACCATATATTTT. Residues: CASSREGQGGNTIYF.

This clone was seen only a few times. The chain has TRBV18 and TRBJ1-1; TRBD1 is a possible D gene (6 bases). Trimming took off 2 bases at V and 4 bases at J, with 14 bases between the two ends. The germline gives CDR1 KGHSH, CDR2 LQKENI. The CDR3 covers 15 residues. The CDR3 DNA follows: TGTGCCAGCTCACCAGGGGGGGCCTCGGGCACTGAAGCTTTCTTT. Translating it yields CASSPGGASGTEAFF.

The J gene is TRBJ1-5, the V gene TRBV28; the match to TRBD1 covers 7 bases. Germline V lookup: CDR1 MDHEN, CDR2 SYDVKM. The trim removed 6 bases at V and 4 bases at J, leaving 3 bases unmatched. The CDR3 sequence is 13 residues long. The chain's CDR3 is CASRSTGNQPQHF. CDR3 in DNA: TGTGCCAGCAGATCGACAGGGAATCAGCCCCAGCATTTT.

This clone was recorded only once. CDR3 nucleotide sequence: TGTGCCAGCAGCCGAAAACCTCCGGGACTAGCCTCTCGCACAGATACGCAGTATTTT. Residues: CASSRKPPGLASRTDTQYF. The chain recombines TRBV7-9 with TRBJ2-3, with 9 bases matching TRBD2. V lost 5 bases to trimming and J lost 1 base; unmatched junction nucleotides: 16. Germline V gives CDR1 SEHNR, CDR2 FQNEAQ (reference sequence). The CDR3 is 19 amino acids.

This chain uses TRBV2 with TRBJ2-1, with unresolved D. The CDR3 has 13 residues. Trimming cost V 4 bases and J 4 bases, with 8 bases left between them. Germline V gives CDR1 SNHLY, CDR2 FYNNEI. The CDR3 sequence is CASSGSEYNEQFF. Here the CDR3 DNA reads TGTGCCAGCAGTGGATCGGAGTACAATGAGCAGTTCTTC.

V gene TRBV7-2 combines with J gene TRBJ2-1, with 8 nucleotides matching TRBD2. The CDR3 extends over 13 amino acids. Germline lookup yields CDR1 SGHTA and CDR2 FQGNSA. The junction had 5 bases not matched to a gene; V was cut back by 5 bases and J by 8 bases. CDR3 coding DNA: TGTGCCAGCAGCCTCAGCGGGGGCGATGAGCAGTTCTTC. This codes for CASSLSGGDEQFF.

The chain employs TRBV7-2 and TRBJ2-5, with unresolved D. Germline loops: CDR1 SGHTA, CDR2 FQGNSA. Trimming left V 4 bases short and J 5 bases short, with 14 bases between. The CDR3 length is 14 residues. CDR3 nucleotide sequence: TGTGCCAGCAGCTCTGGGCCTTGGGCGGAGACCCAGTACTTC. Translating it yields CASSSGPWAETQYF.

This clone was observed a handful of times. This rearrangement joins TRBV3-1 (or the pseudogene TRBV3-2) to TRBJ2-1, with D possibly being TRBD2 (5 bases). V gave up 8 bases and J gave up 8 bases, with 16 bases separating them. In germline, CDR1 is LGHDT, CDR2 YNNKEL (reference sequence). The CDR3 is made up of 13 amino acids. The CDR3: CASGRLTGDEQFF. The CDR3 DNA is TGTGCCAGCGGCCGACTAACGGGCGATGAGCAGTTCTTC.

This chain links TRBV18 with TRBJ1-3, with 11 bases lining up with TRBD1. Germline CDR1 reads KGHSH; CDR2 reads LQKENI. V was clipped by 3 bases and J by 2 bases; unmatched bases: 3. CDR3 length: 16 residues. The CDR3 nucleotides read TGTGCCAGCTCACCCTTGGACAGGGGGCCTGGAAACACCATATATTTT. Translating it yields CASSPLDRGPGNTIYF.

The V gene is TRBV5-1, the J gene TRBJ1-1; 7 positions match TRBD1. The germline V gene has CDR1 SGHRS and CDR2 YFSETQ. Trimming removed 4 bases from V and 1 base from J; junction bases left unmatched: 10. This CDR3 is 16 amino acids long. The CDR3 sequence: CASSLLQGLGNTEAFF. CDR3 in DNA: TGCGCCAGCAGCCTACTACAGGGGTTGGGGAACACTGAAGCTTTCTTT.

The chain recombines TRBV7-9 with TRBJ1-1; the match to TRBD1 covers 9 bases. This CDR3 has 15 residues. The germline V gene encodes CDR1 SEHNR and CDR2 FQNEAQ (reference sequence). Trimming removed 5 bases from V and 5 bases from J; junction bases left unmatched: 9. CDR3 nucleotide sequence: TGTGCCAGCAGCCCTTTACAGGGGGCAGGGACTGAAGCTTTCTTT. Translation gives CASSPLQGAGTEAFF.

This rearrangement joins TRBV7-2 to TRBJ1-3; D perhaps matches TRBD1 (6 bases). CDR3 size: 15 residues. The V gene lost 5 bases and the J gene lost 4 bases, with 15 bases spanning the gap. Germline lookup yields CDR1 SGHTA and CDR2 FQGNSA. The CDR3 bases are TGTGCCAGCAGCCCCCAACAGGGTGGGGGAAACACCATATATTTT. It yields the protein CASSPQQGGGNTIYF.

The chain combines TRBV18 with TRBJ2-7; 7 positions agree with TRBD1. Germline CDR1 KGHSH, CDR2 LQKENI. Losses at the gene ends were 6 bases for V and 2 bases for J; bases not matched to a gene: 7. CDR3 size: 14 residues. DNA of the CDR3: TGTGCCAGCTCCCCAGAGGGGGCCGCCTACGAGCAGTACTTC. It yields the protein CASSPEGAAYEQYF.

This rearrangement joins TRBV29-1 to TRBJ1-2; D ambiguous. The CDR3 consists of 11 residues. The V gene lost 7 bases and the J gene lost 3 bases, with 9 bases spanning the gap. Germline CDR1 and CDR2: SQVTM and ANQGSEA. In nucleotides, the CDR3 is TGCAGCGCCGGGGAGGACTATGGCTACACCTTC. Protein product: CSAGEDYGYTF.

This chain links TRBV7-3 with TRBJ2-7; the D gene is possibly TRBD1 (8 bases). The V and J ends lost 7 bases and 3 bases respectively, with 19 bases between them. Germline CDR1 and CDR2: SGHTA and FQGTGA. The CDR3 covers 15 residues. Here the CDR3 reads CASTHRGDYHYEQYF. The CDR3 DNA is TGTGCCAGCACCCACAGGGGGGACTACCACTACGAGCAGTACTTC.